This is a list of T cell receptor beta chains from one sample in a study of blood T cell repertoires in COVID-19. The assay was immunoSEQ multiplex PCR, and TCRdb's table has in-frame clones only and misses some. The sample records about 350,000 clones, approximately 91% being singletons. The sequenced sample consisted of PBMCs or T cells enriched from blood (not recorded which). The receptors originated from a woman aged 25 to 39 who had been exposed to COVID-19. Each CDR3 is given with its conserved first and last residue. D genes are given only for firm matches. For some rows the clone size is stated as once, few or many, or as a class when expanded; others skip it.

size | J | V | D | CDR3 | DNA
- | TRBJ2-7 | TRBV3-1/TRBV3-2 | - | CASSQGEGGEEQYF | TGTGCCAGCAGCCAAGGGGAGGGGGGTGAAGAGCAGTACTTC
- | TRBJ1-2 | TRBV12-3/TRBV12-4 | - | CASSTAGVYGYTF | TGTGCCAGCAGTACGGCGGGGGTCTATGGCTACACCTTC
few | TRBJ1-3 | TRBV21-1 | - | CASSKKESGTGPSGNTIYF | TGTGCCAGCAGCAAAAAGGAATCCGGGACAGGGCCCTCTGGAAACACCATATATTTT
few | TRBJ2-1 | TRBV5-4 | TRBD2 | CASSLAGVISGSSYNEQFF | TGTGCCAGCAGCTTGGCCGGGGTGATTAGCGGGAGCTCCTACAATGAGCAGTTCTTC
- | TRBJ2-3 | TRBV15 | TRBD2 | CATSNKTRTRVGTDTQYF | TGTGCCACCAGCAATAAGACCCGGACTAGGGTAGGCACAGATACGCAGTATTTT
- | TRBJ2-3 | TRBV6-1 | TRBD2 | CASSEDPLAGGMDTQYF | TGTGCCAGCAGTGAAGACCCCCTAGCGGGAGGGATGGATACGCAGTATTTT
- | TRBJ2-1 | TRBV10-3 | - | CAIGRGPSANNEQFF | TGTGCCATCGGACGCGGGCCTAGCGCAAACAATGAGCAGTTCTTC
- | TRBJ1-1 | TRBV28 | - | CASTPGIAREAFF | TGTGCCAGCACTCCGGGTATAGCCCGGGAAGCTTTCTTT
- | TRBJ1-1 | TRBV5-1 | - | CASSLGGGTEAFF | TGCGCCAGCAGCTTGGGAGGGGGCACTGAAGCTTTCTTT
- | TRBJ2-5 | TRBV19 | - | CASSIVATVETQYF | TGTGCCAGTAGTATAGTTGCTACGGTAGAGACCCAGTACTTC
- | TRBJ1-5 | TRBV28 | TRBD1 | CASRPDRVQPQHF | TGTGCCAGCAGACCGGACAGGGTTCAGCCCCAGCATTTT
few | TRBJ1-6 | TRBV28 | - | CASSGYRDNSPLHF | TGTGCCAGCAGCGGCTACAGAGATAATTCACCCCTCCACTTT
few | TRBJ1-2 | TRBV11-1 | - | CASSLSGYGYTF | TGTGCCAGCAGCTTATCGGGGTATGGCTACACCTTC
once | TRBJ2-2 | TRBV9 | - | CASSILGQYGARELFF | TGTGCCAGCAGCATCCTTGGACAATATGGGGCCCGGGAGCTGTTTTTT
few | TRBJ2-7 | TRBV6-1 | - | CASSEGRAGSEQYF | TGTGCCAGCAGTGAAGGGCGAGCAGGGTCCGAGCAGTACTTC
- | TRBJ2-3 | TRBV3-1/TRBV3-2 | TRBD2 | CASSHSLGGSGTDTQYF | TGTGCCAGCAGCCACTCCCTGGGAGGGAGCGGGACAGATACGCAGTATTTT
- | TRBJ2-5 | TRBV27 | - | CASSGSHGETQYF | TGTGCCAGCAGCGGGAGCCACGGGGAGACCCAGTACTTC
- | TRBJ1-5 | TRBV6-2/TRBV6-3 | - | CASSYSSEGVRPHSNQPQHF | TGTGCCAGCAGTTACTCGAGCGAAGGGGTTCGTCCTCATAGCAATCAGCCCCAGCATTTT
- | TRBJ2-1 | TRBV5-1 | TRBD1 | CASSFPGDRVIYNEQFF | TGCGCCAGCAGCTTCCCTGGGGACAGGGTGATCTACAATGAGCAGTTCTTC
few | TRBJ1-2 | TRBV28 | - | CASRGPSGYTF | TGTGCCAGCAGGGGGCCAAGTGGCTACACCTTC
- | TRBJ2-5 | TRBV23-1 | TRBD2 | CASSLSRLACETQYF | TGCGCCAGCAGTCTCAGCCGACTAGCGTGCGAGACCCAGTACTTC
- | TRBJ2-5 | TRBV2 | - | CASSALGQGGETQYF | TGTGCCAGCAGTGCCCTGGGGCAGGGTGGTGAGACCCAGTACTTC
- | TRBJ2-1 | TRBV24-1 | - | CATSDLEGVLDEQFF | TGTGCCACCAGTGATTTAGAGGGGGTTTTAGATGAGCAGTTCTTC
- | TRBJ1-5 | TRBV27 | - | CASRKGQDGNQPQHF | TGTGCCAGCAGAAAGGGGCAGGACGGCAATCAGCCCCAGCATTTT
- | TRBJ2-5 | TRBV27 | TRBD1 | CASSWGQGYRETQYF | TGTGCCAGCAGTTGGGGACAGGGGTATCGCGAGACCCAGTACTTC
- | TRBJ2-3 | TRBV4-2 | TRBD2 | CASSQEGVLTGGSTDTQYF | TGTGCCAGCAGCCAAGAGGGGGTCTTAACGGGAGGGAGCACAGATACGCAGTATTTT
- | TRBJ2-3 | TRBV12-3/TRBV12-4 | TRBD2 | CASSERESDTQYF | TGTGCCAGCAGCGAGCGGGAGTCAGATACGCAGTATTTT
few | TRBJ2-5 | TRBV7-8 | TRBD1 | CASSSWTGQETQYF | TGTGCCAGCAGCTCATGGACAGGGCAAGAGACCCAGTACTTC
- | TRBJ2-7 | TRBV9 | TRBD1 | CASSVGGTGVYEQYF | TGTGCCAGCAGCGTAGGGGGGACAGGGGTCTACGAGCAGTACTTC
- | TRBJ1-3 | TRBV5-1 | - | CASSWGSGNTIYF | TGCGCCAGCAGCTGGGGCTCAGGAAACACCATATATTTT
- | TRBJ1-6 | TRBV3-1/TRBV3-2 | - | CASSQEARMNSPLHF | TGTGCCAGCAGCCAAGAGGCCAGGATGAATTCACCCCTCCACTTT
- | TRBJ2-2 | TRBV6-4 | TRBD2 | CASSINSGNFPGELFF | TGTGCCAGCAGTATCAATAGCGGGAATTTCCCCGGGGAGCTGTTTTTT
once | TRBJ1-1 | TRBV4-1 | - | CASSQEVRFPWAFF | TGCGCCAGCAGCCAAGAGGTGAGGTTTCCGTGGGCTTTCTTT